Listed below are T cell receptor beta chains from one sample, sequenced in a study of T-cell reconstitution after alpha-beta-depleted transplantation in children. TCRdb reprocessed the PCR reads via MiXCR and lists one record per CDR3 protein. Of 330,000 or so distinct CDR3 sequences detected, about a tenth appear once; the ten largest clones hold roughly 7.1%. Sequences were derived from PBMCs, sampled before TCRalphabeta/CD19-depleted stem cell transplant. Receptor source: a boy in the first two years of life with acute myeloid leukemia, due to receive a stem cell transplant. The CDR3 runs from the conserved cysteine through the conserved F or W. The order of the fields is V gene, J gene, D gene, CDR3 length, clone size, CDR3 DNA, CDR3 protein. A D gene is named only where the DNA matches it firmly. Expanded clones are given a class, and other clones once, few, many or no size at all.

v_call: TRBV20-1; j_call: TRBJ2-1; d_call: TRBD1; cdr3_length: 14; clone_size: .; cdr3_nt: TGCAGTGCTAGAGTAGACAGGGTATCGAGTGAGCAGTTCTTC; cdr3_aa: CSARVDRVSSEQFF
v_call: TRBV4-1; j_call: TRBJ2-7; d_call: TRBD2; cdr3_length: 18; clone_size: once; cdr3_nt: TGCGCCAGCAGCCAAGATCCCTCGACTAGCGGCTTTTCCTACGAGCAGTACTTC; cdr3_aa: CASSQDPSTSGFSYEQYF
v_call: TRBV7-2; j_call: TRBJ2-7; d_call: TRBD1; cdr3_length: 15; clone_size: .; cdr3_nt: TGTGCCAGCAGCTTACTTACAGGGGGGTCCTACGAGCAGTACTTC; cdr3_aa: CASSLLTGGSYEQYF
v_call: TRBV28; j_call: TRBJ1-2; d_call: .; cdr3_length: 12; clone_size: many; cdr3_nt: TGTGCCAGCAGTTTAGAGGTCGGTGGCTACACCTTC; cdr3_aa: CASSLEVGGYTF
v_call: TRBV15; j_call: TRBJ2-7; d_call: .; cdr3_length: 13; clone_size: many; cdr3_nt: TGTGCCACCAGCAGAGATTTGGAATACGAGCAGTACTTC; cdr3_aa: CATSRDLEYEQYF
v_call: TRBV6-5; j_call: TRBJ2-7; d_call: .; cdr3_length: 13; clone_size: few; cdr3_nt: TGTGCCAGCAGTTCCGGGACCCCGAGCGAGCAGTACTTC; cdr3_aa: CASSSGTPSEQYF
v_call: TRBV3-1; j_call: TRBJ2-5; d_call: TRBD2; cdr3_length: 17; clone_size: few; cdr3_nt: TGTGCCAGCAGCCTCCCCTTTAGCGGGGGGGCCCAAGAGACCCAGTACTTC; cdr3_aa: CASSLPFSGGAQETQYF
v_call: TRBV5-1; j_call: TRBJ2-7; d_call: TRBD1; cdr3_length: 16; clone_size: many; cdr3_nt: TGCGCCAGCAGCCCACGGACAGGGAGGATCTCCTACGAGCAGTACTTC; cdr3_aa: CASSPRTGRISYEQYF
v_call: TRBV5-4; j_call: TRBJ2-1; d_call: TRBD2; cdr3_length: 15; clone_size: many; cdr3_nt: TGTGCCAGCAGCCCACGGGCGGGGGCCTACAATGAGCAGTTCTTC; cdr3_aa: CASSPRAGAYNEQFF
v_call: TRBV3-1; j_call: TRBJ2-1; d_call: .; cdr3_length: 15; clone_size: many; cdr3_nt: TGTGCCAGCAGCCAAGATTGGGGACCCTACAATGAGCAGTTCTTC; cdr3_aa: CASSQDWGPYNEQFF
v_call: TRBV7-3; j_call: TRBJ2-7; d_call: .; cdr3_length: 13; clone_size: many; cdr3_nt: TGTGCCAGCAGCTTAACGGCTAGCCGCGAGCAGTACTTC; cdr3_aa: CASSLTASREQYF
v_call: TRBV12-3/TRBV12-4; j_call: TRBJ2-3; d_call: TRBD2; cdr3_length: 18; clone_size: .; cdr3_nt: TGTGCCATCAGTTCTGGGACTAGCGGGGGGGCCTTTACAGATACGCAGTATTTT; cdr3_aa: CAISSGTSGGAFTDTQYF
v_call: TRBV13; j_call: TRBJ1-6; d_call: .; cdr3_length: 13; clone_size: .; cdr3_nt: TGTGCCAGCAGCTTAGGAGCTAATTCACCCCTCCACTTT; cdr3_aa: CASSLGANSPLHF
v_call: TRBV4-3; j_call: TRBJ2-7; d_call: .; cdr3_length: 15; clone_size: many; cdr3_nt: TGCGCCAGCAGCCAGGACCGGGACTCCTCCTACGAGCAGTACTTC; cdr3_aa: CASSQDRDSSYEQYF
v_call: TRBV7-9; j_call: TRBJ1-3; d_call: .; cdr3_length: 16; clone_size: many; cdr3_nt: TGTGCCAGCAGCTTAGCCGGGGTCTACCCTGGAAACACCATATATTTT; cdr3_aa: CASSLAGVYPGNTIYF
v_call: TRBV11-3; j_call: TRBJ2-7; d_call: .; cdr3_length: 13; clone_size: many; cdr3_nt: TGTGCCAGCAGCTTCGGACACCCCTACGAGCAGTACTTC; cdr3_aa: CASSFGHPYEQYF
v_call: TRBV12-3/TRBV12-4; j_call: TRBJ2-7; d_call: TRBD2; cdr3_length: 15; clone_size: .; cdr3_nt: TGTGCCAGCAGCCGGACGGGACTACCAGACTACGAGCAGTACTTC; cdr3_aa: CASSRTGLPDYEQYF
v_call: TRBV28; j_call: TRBJ2-3; d_call: .; cdr3_length: 13; clone_size: many; cdr3_nt: TGTGCCAGCAGTCCGCCTAGCACAGATACGCAGTATTTT; cdr3_aa: CASSPPSTDTQYF
v_call: TRBV2; j_call: TRBJ1-1; d_call: TRBD1; cdr3_length: 16; clone_size: many; cdr3_nt: TGTGCCAGCAGTCTATTCCGGACAGGAGCCAACACTGAAGCTTTCTTT; cdr3_aa: CASSLFRTGANTEAFF
v_call: TRBV6-6; j_call: TRBJ1-1; d_call: .; cdr3_length: 13; clone_size: few; cdr3_nt: TGTGCCAGCAAGAGGGGGGGGAACACTGAAGCTTTCTTT; cdr3_aa: CASKRGGNTEAFF
v_call: TRBV7-3; j_call: TRBJ2-5; d_call: .; cdr3_length: 13; clone_size: few; cdr3_nt: TGTGCCAGCAGCTTAGAGTTCGGCCAGACCCAGTACTTC; cdr3_aa: CASSLEFGQTQYF
v_call: TRBV13; j_call: TRBJ1-2; d_call: .; cdr3_length: 14; clone_size: few; cdr3_nt: TGTGCCAGCAGCGCGAGGACGGCTAACTATGGCTACACCTTC; cdr3_aa: CASSARTANYGYTF
v_call: TRBV6-5; j_call: TRBJ1-2; d_call: TRBD1; cdr3_length: 15; clone_size: many; cdr3_nt: TGTGCCAGCAGTTACACCTCGGACAGGGGGGATGGCTACACCTTC; cdr3_aa: CASSYTSDRGDGYTF
v_call: TRBV12-3/TRBV12-4; j_call: TRBJ1-5; d_call: .; cdr3_length: 12; clone_size: many; cdr3_nt: TGTGCCAGCAGCATCAATTCGCAGCCCCAGCATTTT; cdr3_aa: CASSINSQPQHF
v_call: TRBV11-1; j_call: TRBJ1-4; d_call: .; cdr3_length: 14; clone_size: many; cdr3_nt: TGTGCCAGCAGCTTCCGGGGGCCTAATGAAAAACTGTTTTTT; cdr3_aa: CASSFRGPNEKLFF
v_call: TRBV7-9; j_call: TRBJ2-7; d_call: .; cdr3_length: 11; clone_size: many; cdr3_nt: TGTGCCAGCAGCTTGGGGACAGAGCAGTACTTC; cdr3_aa: CASSLGTEQYF
v_call: TRBV7-8; j_call: TRBJ2-7; d_call: TRBD1; cdr3_length: 15; clone_size: many; cdr3_nt: TGTGCCAGCAGCCCGTACACAGGGGGCTCCTACGAGCAGTACTTC; cdr3_aa: CASSPYTGGSYEQYF
v_call: TRBV5-1; j_call: TRBJ2-5; d_call: .; cdr3_length: 15; clone_size: many; cdr3_nt: TGCGCCAGCAGCTTGGCCACCAGAGGGGGAGAGACCCAGTACTTC; cdr3_aa: CASSLATRGGETQYF
v_call: TRBV28; j_call: TRBJ1-1; d_call: .; cdr3_length: 12; clone_size: many; cdr3_nt: TGTGCCAGCAGTCCCCCTTGGACTGAAGCTTTCTTT; cdr3_aa: CASSPPWTEAFF
v_call: TRBV3-1; j_call: TRBJ2-2; d_call: TRBD2; cdr3_length: 16; clone_size: few; cdr3_nt: TGTGCCAGCAGCCACTTCGGGGGGGCGCGGACCGGGGAGCTGTTTTTT; cdr3_aa: CASSHFGGARTGELFF
v_call: TRBV20-1; j_call: TRBJ2-2; d_call: .; cdr3_length: 15; clone_size: many; cdr3_nt: TGCAGTGCTAGACAGGCCCAGGGGCGTAACGGGGAGCTGTTTTTT; cdr3_aa: CSARQAQGRNGELFF
v_call: TRBV6-1; j_call: TRBJ1-1; d_call: TRBD1; cdr3_length: 15; clone_size: many; cdr3_nt: TGTGCCAGCAGTGGGGGGGACAGGGGTGACACTGAAGCTTTCTTT; cdr3_aa: CASSGGDRGDTEAFF
v_call: TRBV6-5; j_call: TRBJ1-1; d_call: .; cdr3_length: 12; clone_size: many; cdr3_nt: TGTGCCAGCAGTTACAACATGGGTGAAGCTTTCTTT; cdr3_aa: CASSYNMGEAFF
v_call: TRBV12-3/TRBV12-4; j_call: TRBJ2-1; d_call: .; cdr3_length: 15; clone_size: many; cdr3_nt: TGTGCCAGCAGCCCTCGTTCGCGTGCGGGCAATGAGCAGTTCTTC; cdr3_aa: CASSPRSRAGNEQFF
v_call: TRBV20-1; j_call: TRBJ2-7; d_call: TRBD2; cdr3_length: 15; clone_size: few; cdr3_nt: TGCAGTGCTAGGGGGTCTAGCGGGAACCCCTACGAGCAGTACTTC; cdr3_aa: CSARGSSGNPYEQYF
v_call: TRBV5-1; j_call: TRBJ1-5; d_call: .; cdr3_length: 14; clone_size: few; cdr3_nt: TGCGCCAGCAGCTTGGAGCCTATGAATCAGCCCCAGCATTTT; cdr3_aa: CASSLEPMNQPQHF
v_call: TRBV28; j_call: TRBJ2-7; d_call: .; cdr3_length: 14; clone_size: many; cdr3_nt: TGTGCCAGCAGTTTAGTAGGGTCGGCGATCGAGCAGTACTTC; cdr3_aa: CASSLVGSAIEQYF
v_call: TRBV12-3/TRBV12-4; j_call: TRBJ2-2; d_call: TRBD2; cdr3_length: 15; clone_size: many; cdr3_nt: TGTGCCAGCAGTTTAGGAGCGGGACACACCGGGGAGCTGTTTTTT; cdr3_aa: CASSLGAGHTGELFF
v_call: TRBV7-2; j_call: TRBJ2-2; d_call: .; cdr3_length: 15; clone_size: many; cdr3_nt: TGTGCCAGCAGCTTAGTCGCCTCCTGGACCGGGGAGCTGTTTTTT; cdr3_aa: CASSLVASWTGELFF
v_call: TRBV28; j_call: TRBJ2-1; d_call: .; cdr3_length: 12; clone_size: .; cdr3_nt: TGTGCCAGCAGTGAAAAACTCAATGAGCAGTTCTTC; cdr3_aa: CASSEKLNEQFF
v_call: TRBV6-5; j_call: TRBJ2-1; d_call: TRBD2; cdr3_length: 14; clone_size: many; cdr3_nt: TGTGCCAGCAGTTACGGGACTAGCGTAAATGAGCAGTTCTTC; cdr3_aa: CASSYGTSVNEQFF
v_call: TRBV30; j_call: TRBJ2-2; d_call: .; cdr3_length: 14; clone_size: few; cdr3_nt: TGTGCCTGGAGTGTAGGGGAAGTTACCGGGGAGCTGTTTTTT; cdr3_aa: CAWSVGEVTGELFF
v_call: TRBV29-1; j_call: TRBJ2-2; d_call: .; cdr3_length: 14; clone_size: many; cdr3_nt: TGCAGCGTTCCCCGACAGGCTAACACCGGGGAGCTGTTTTTT; cdr3_aa: CSVPRQANTGELFF
v_call: TRBV28; j_call: TRBJ2-2; d_call: .; cdr3_length: 13; clone_size: many; cdr3_nt: TGTGCCAGCAGTCCACCATTCTCGGGGGAGCTGTTTTTT; cdr3_aa: CASSPPFSGELFF
v_call: TRBV20-1; j_call: TRBJ2-5; d_call: .; cdr3_length: 15; clone_size: few; cdr3_nt: TGCAGTGCTAGAGATTATGGGGGGGCCCAAGAGACCCAGTACTTC; cdr3_aa: CSARDYGGAQETQYF
v_call: TRBV13; j_call: TRBJ1-1; d_call: .; cdr3_length: 17; clone_size: many; cdr3_nt: TGTGCCAGCAGCTCGTCCCTACCGACACGCCTGAACACTGAAGCTTTCTTT; cdr3_aa: CASSSSLPTRLNTEAFF
v_call: TRBV28; j_call: TRBJ2-3; d_call: .; cdr3_length: 15; clone_size: .; cdr3_nt: TGTGCCAGCAGTTTTCACGGGGCTATTACAGATACGCAGTATTTT; cdr3_aa: CASSFHGAITDTQYF
v_call: TRBV20-1; j_call: TRBJ2-4; d_call: TRBD2; cdr3_length: 15; clone_size: many; cdr3_nt: TGCAGTGCTAGACAAGGCGGGAGTACCAAAAACATTCAGTACTTC; cdr3_aa: CSARQGGSTKNIQYF
v_call: TRBV5-1; j_call: TRBJ2-1; d_call: .; cdr3_length: 13; clone_size: many; cdr3_nt: TGCGCCAGCAGCTTGGCCGGGGTAAGCGAGCAGTTCTTC; cdr3_aa: CASSLAGVSEQFF
v_call: TRBV11-3; j_call: TRBJ2-1; d_call: TRBD2; cdr3_length: 15; clone_size: .; cdr3_nt: TGTGCCAGCAGCCCGGGGACTAGCGCCTACAATGAGCAGTTCTTC; cdr3_aa: CASSPGTSAYNEQFF
v_call: TRBV7-2; j_call: TRBJ2-2; d_call: TRBD2; cdr3_length: 17; clone_size: few; cdr3_nt: TGTGCCAGCAGCTCGATGAGACTAGCGGGAGAGTCCGGGGAGCTGTTTTTT; cdr3_aa: CASSSMRLAGESGELFF
v_call: TRBV4-3; j_call: TRBJ2-2; d_call: .; cdr3_length: 15; clone_size: many; cdr3_nt: TGCGCCAGCAGCCAAGATGCACAGAACACCGGGGAGCTGTTTTTT; cdr3_aa: CASSQDAQNTGELFF